The clone carrying this T cell receptor beta chain has a count of ten or more. What it binds is not known. This sample is drawn from a study of T cell repertoires in cytomegalovirus infection. Study-wide results and caveats: Ex vivo responses were dominated by HLA-C-restricted CMV-specific TCR beta clonotypes.

The CDR3 runs 15 residues. V dropped 2 bases and J dropped 2; count of bases not matched to a gene: 6. Germline V gene data show CDR1 as SGHNT and CDR2 as YYREEE (reference sequence). TCRdb recomputed calls from the reads with MiXCR, one row per CDR3 protein. The table records about 260,000 distinct CDR3 sequences, roughly 10% of them present only once. V usage is TRBV5-4 and J usage is TRBJ2-7; 8 nucleotides agree with TRBD2. The TCR originated in a human donor in good health (CMV status not recorded). Some clones in this sample may be carry-over from other donors' samples. The sample taken for sequencing was PBMCs. DNA of the CDR3: TGTGCCAGCAGCTTTGATAGCGGGGCTACCTACGAGCAGTACTTC. Its protein is CASSFDSGATYEQYF.